The present T cell receptor (beta chain) was sequenced within a study of identical twins. One entry per CDR3 protein, called by TCRdb with MiXCR from the 5' RACE reads. This sample has roughly 260,000 distinct CDR3 sequences, with 6.5% to 9% found just once. Study-wide points: Surplus twin overlap in beta out-of-frame sequences was less pronounced.

Regarding this clonotype: Its antigen is as yet unknown.

This CDR3 is built from 18 residues. V was trimmed by 1 base and J by 1 base, leaving 19 bases between them. Germline CDR1 is SGHVS and CDR2 is FNYEAQ. These records were also assigned to another study, of yellow fever vaccine responses in identical twins.

This clonotype originated in a woman younger than 35 in good health. The sample consisted of CD8+ T cells sorted from blood. This chain links TRBV7-6 with TRBJ2-5; unclear D gene. The CDR3 protein is CASSLVANGPYFQETQYF. In DNA form, the CDR3 reads TGTGCCAGCAGCTTAGTTGCGAACGGACCTTACTTCCAAGAGACCCAGTACTTC.